This section outlines one T cell receptor beta chain sequence together with its context. This clonotype appeared many times. Its binding antigen is unknown. Base qualities are not at hand, and no much larger clone is one base apart. Moderately to severely active disease, a Clinical Activity Score of at least 3, a NOSPECS grade of at least 4, and a duration under 3 months were present in ophthalmopathy patients. Exclusion was applied to patients with uncontrolled infections, other autoimmune diseases, pregnancy or lactation. Clinical symptoms, serum thyroxine and TRAb, thyroid ultrasound, and orbital computed tomography formed the basis for the diagnoses. PBMCs were separated from under 11 ml of fresh peripheral blood using Ficoll-Paque density gradient centrifugation. Trizol reagent was used to extract total RNA, and RNA quality was then checked on an Agilent 2100 Bioanalyzer. The record originates from a study of T cells in Graves' hyperthyroidism and ophthalmopathy (dated by TCRdb to about 2019). About the investigation overall: Peripheral blood samples were taken at initial diagnosis, before any treatment was given. Thyroid tissue and blood T-cell repertoires from several Graves' hyperthyroidism patients were also compared in the study. Prospective prediction of ophthalmopathy was tested in an independent validation cohort of fewer than 20 hyperthyroidism patients and 15 to 17 patients who later progressed to ophthalmopathy. To identify TCR V-J signatures that set the groups apart, the researchers used a discovery cohort of 100 patients, made up of approximately 43 with Graves' ophthalmopathy and approximately 57 with stable Graves' hyperthyroidism. Once sampling was done, hyperthyroidism patients were given methimazole at a starting dose of 30 mg daily, whereas ophthalmopathy patients were given high-dose intravenous methylprednisolone. TCR Vbeta CDR3 sequencing of approximately 140 peripheral blood samples (over 40 ophthalmopathy, approximately 80 hyperthyroidism and approximately 17 progressor patients) is reported in the paper. The approximately 95 discovery patients were divided at random into training and test sets in a 7:3 ratio. Findings and caveats that apply to the study as a whole: During validation, the model predicted progression to ophthalmopathy a median of approximately 6.5 months ahead of onset, with roughly 65% sensitivity and almost 75% specificity. In cross-validation, a model built on a 13 V-J signature told ophthalmopathy apart from stable hyperthyroidism with under 90% sensitivity and roughly 82% specificity, and in testing the same model reached 80%/75%. No statistical method was used to fix the sample size in advance, and group allocation was not hidden from the investigators. Most expanded thyroid clonotypes (frequency above 0.001) were also found in blood, which suggests that blood repertoires may mirror thyroid immune responses.

TCR beta CDR3 regions were amplified from RNA transcripts. A first-round RT-PCR of the TCR CDR3 used the HTBI primer set with the Qiagen OneStep RT-PCR kit. Libraries were constructed in a second round of multiplex PCR, after which size selection and purification were performed. The libraries were sequenced on an Illumina HiSeq2000 using paired-end 100 bp reads. The study's own analysis went as follows. Raw data were processed with SOAPnuke, discarding reads with adapters, uncalled bases, mean Phred below 15, or no exact constant-primer or identifier match. High-quality paired reads were merged with COPE v1.2.5, and unique nucleotide sequences were defined as clonotypes. Clonotypes were aligned to IMGT TRBV, TRBD and TRBJ reference segments using MiTCR v1.1. The analysis included only V-J combinations with a frequency above 0.0001, which together covered approximately 99% of the repertoires. A TCS score was defined as the ratio of F50 (clonal expansion) to E x V (chaos), with BLOSUM62-based TCRdist applied between CDR3 peptides within each V-J. Welch's t-statistics and random forest reduced around 520 V-J features to 13, which were used in a naive Bayes classifier (R e1071). TCRdb reran the public reads through fastp at Q25 and MiXCR, keeping productive beta chains. Each CDR3 protein gets just one entry, which takes the most common genes and DNA from the rows behind it. Clone size and V and J calls follow TCRdb, not the original study. The sample includes 410,000 or so distinct CDR3 sequences, with about 15% observed a single time. The ten top clones hold 13% of the sample.

The specimen was blood. This TCR was recovered from a young man with Graves' ophthalmopathy.

The CDR3 reads as follows: CASSLSGTGGRETQYF. The DNA sequence is given as TGTGCCAGCAGCTTATCTGGGACAGGGGGCCGGGAGACCCAGTACTTC. This sequence uses TRBV7-8 and TRBJ2-5, and 12 bases in between align with TRBD1. From the germline V gene, CDR1 is SGHVS and CDR2 is FQNEAQ. V is trimmed back by 2 bases and J by 5 bases, and the junction contains 6 bases that no gene match accounts for. The CDR3 runs 16 residues from the cysteine to the phenylalanine. The only DNA kept is the CDR3, 48 bases in frame from the first base.